The 16 T cell receptor beta chains presented below share a single source sample, sequenced in a study of neurological immune-mediated disorders. TCRdb used MiXCR to reprocess the 5' RACE reads, holding one entry per CDR3 protein. Among about 24,000 distinct CDR3 sequences listed, 13% were seen once. Sequenced material: PBMCs. The receptors come from a woman aged 40 to 50 with HTLV-1-associated myelopathy (HAM/TSP).

Many counts were recorded for this clonotype. J is TRBJ2-1 and V is TRBV9; 8 positions agree with TRBD2. The germline gives CDR1 SGDLS, CDR2 YYNGEE. V gave up 3 bases and J gave up 9 bases; unmatched junction bases: 14. CDR3 length equals 16 residues. CDR3 protein: CASSAGLAGSQGEQFF. The CDR3 nucleotides read TGTGCCAGCAGCGCCGGACTAGCAGGATCACAGGGTGAGCAGTTCTTC.

This clonotype turned up a few times. The chain is built from TRBV27 and TRBJ1-4; D perhaps matches TRBD1 (5 bases). This CDR3 has 15 amino acids. V gave up 5 bases and J gave up 3 bases, with 13 bases separating them. Germline CDR1 and CDR2: MNHEY and SMNVEV (reference sequence). The CDR3 protein is CASSTKTVPNEKLFF. CDR3 bases: TGTGCCAGCAGTACGAAGACAGTCCCTAATGAAAAACTGTTTTTT.

This clonotype appeared many times. The J gene is TRBJ2-4, the V gene TRBV24-1; 7 bases fit TRBD1. J lost 1 base, V lost 4 bases, and 3 bases had no gene match. Germline V lookup: CDR1 KGHDR, CDR2 SFDVKD. The CDR3 contains 15 residues. The CDR3 is CATSDHRGAKNIQYF. The CDR3 bases are TGTGCCACCAGTGACCACAGGGGCGCCAAAAACATTCAGTACTTC.

This clonotype was picked up many times. The V and J genes are TRBV5-1 and TRBJ2-1; 13 nucleotides match TRBD2. The CDR3 runs to 15 residues. Germline V gives CDR1 SGHRS, CDR2 YFSETQ. Trimming took 2 bases from V and 5 from J; bases not matched to a gene: 1. The CDR3 is CASSFGLAGDNEQFF. The DNA for the CDR3 is TGCGCCAGCAGCTTCGGACTAGCGGGGGACAATGAGCAGTTCTTC.

This clonotype turned up a few times. The V gene is TRBV12-3 or TRBV12-4, the J gene TRBJ1-4; 8 bases are shared with TRBD1. The CDR3 runs 12 residues. V gave up 5 bases and J gave up 13 bases; unmatched junction bases: 6. The CDR3 loop is CASSQTGGLLFF. The CDR3 coding sequence is TGTGCCAGCAGTCAAACAGGGGGGTTACTGTTTTTT.

This clonotype was observed at least ten times. The chain's CDR3 is CSARDQGMNTEAFF. In DNA form, the CDR3 reads TGCAGTGCTAGAGATCAGGGGATGAACACTGAAGCTTTCTTT. The chain couples TRBV20-1 to TRBJ1-1; weak D call: TRBD1 (6 bases). V was trimmed by 0 bases and J by 0 bases, leaving 8 bases between them. The germline gives CDR1 DFQATT, CDR2 SNEGSKA (reference sequence). The CDR3 runs to 14 residues.

This clonotype occurred many times. This chain's CDR3 is CASSPLREETQYF. The CDR3 DNA reads TGTGCCAGCTCACCGCTCAGGGAAGAGACCCAGTACTTC. The chain recombines TRBV18 with TRBJ2-5; D perhaps matches TRBD1 (5 bases). V was pared by 3 bases and J by 3 bases, with 8 bases between. CDR3 length: 13 residues. CDR1 is KGHSH, CDR2 LQKENI, per germline.

This clonotype was seen at least ten times. Given a much more abundant clone one base away, this may be a read error. The CDR3 reads CVTQRIPTSGANVLTF. Written as DNA, the CDR3 is TGTGTCACCCAACGAATCCCAACCTCTGGGGCCAACGTCCTGACTTTC. This chain joins TRBV15 and TRBJ2-6; D uncertain. There are 16 residues in the CDR3. Per germline, CDR1 LNHNV and CDR2 YYDKDF (reference sequence). Complete variable domain (other parts from reference TRBV15 and TRBJ2-6): DAMVIQNPRYQVTQFGKPVTLSCSQTLNHNVMYWYQQKSSQAPKLLFHYYDKDFNNEADTPDNFQSRRPNTSFCFLDIRSPGLGDTAMYLCVTQRIPTSGANVLTFGAGSRLTVL.

Ten or more counts support this clonotype. J is TRBJ2-5 and V is TRBV6-5, with a possible D match to TRBD1 (6 bases). This CDR3 is 15 amino acids long. Germline CDR1 and CDR2: MNHEY and SVGAGI. Trimming shortened V by 6 bases and J by 3 bases, and 17 bases separated the two germline ends. Here the CDR3 DNA reads TGTGCCAGCAGCTTGGCGACAGGCCGAAAAGAGACCCAGTACTTC. Amino acid sequence: CASSLATGRKETQYF.

This clonotype appeared many times. The chain couples TRBV5-1 to TRBJ2-3; D is unclear. The V end lost 3 bases, the J end lost 0 bases, and 8 bases lay between the germline ends. Per the germline V gene, CDR1 is SGHRS and CDR2 is YFSETQ. The CDR3 sequence is 14 residues long. The CDR3 DNA follows: TGCGCCAGCAGCTCAGCCGCGAGCACAGATACGCAGTATTTT. This encodes CASSSAASTDTQYF.

This clonotype was detected ten times or more. The rearrangement joins TRBV27 to TRBJ2-3, with D perhaps TRBD1 or TRBD2 (7 bases each). Germline V gene lookup returns CDR1 MNHEY and CDR2 SMNVEV (reference sequence). The CDR3 has 15 residues. Trimming shortened V by 10 bases and J by 4 bases, and 21 bases separated the two germline ends. This CDR3 is CATQGGTGGADTQYF. The CDR3 DNA follows: TGTGCCACCCAGGGGGGGACTGGGGGGGCAGATACGCAGTATTTT.

This clonotype was seen many times. V gene TRBV6-6 combines with J gene TRBJ2-7; D is uncertain. CDR1 is MNHNY and CDR2 is SVGAGI in the germline V gene (reference sequence). The CDR3 has 13 residues. The V and J ends lost 3 bases and 4 bases respectively, with 10 bases between them. CDR3 coding DNA: TGTGCCAGCAGTTATCAAGCCGCATACGAGCAGTACGTC. This encodes CASSYQAAYEQYV.

This clonotype was counted ten times or more. The genes are TRBV20-1 and TRBJ1-4, with 8 positions matching TRBD1. The length of the CDR3 is 12 residues. The V gene's germline CDR1 is DFQATT and CDR2 SNEGSKA (reference sequence). The V gene end was trimmed by 6 bases and the J gene end by 5 bases; junction bases not matched to a gene: 2. The CDR3 region is CSARTGNEKLFF. The CDR3 nucleotides are TGCAGTGCAAGGACAGGGAATGAAAAACTGTTTTTT.

This clonotype was seen ten or more times. The V call is TRBV5-6, the J call TRBJ2-3; D not certain. This CDR3 contains 16 residues. Germline V gene lookup returns CDR1 SGHDT and CDR2 YYEEEE. The V end was cut by 4 bases, the J end by 3 bases, with 18 bases between. CDR3 bases: TGTGCCAGCAGCCCTGACTTGGATGCTGGTACAGATACGCAGTATTTT. This codes for CASSPDLDAGTDTQYF.

The CDR3 reads CASSRGQGRTGELFF. CDR3 bases: TGCGCCAGCAGCAGGGGACAGGGGCGCACCGGGGAGCTGTTTTTT. This chain joins TRBV5-1 and TRBJ2-2; 10 nucleotides match TRBD1. Germline CDR1 and CDR2: SGHRS and YFSETQ. This CDR3 spans 15 amino acids. V dropped 4 bases and J dropped 4; count of bases not matched to a gene: 4.

This clonotype was recorded many times. The chain employs TRBV5-6 and TRBJ2-5, with D unresolved. The V and J ends lost 2 bases and 0 bases respectively, with 5 bases between them. The germline CDR1 and CDR2 sequences are SGHDT and YYEEEE. This CDR3 spans 13 amino acids. DNA for the CDR3: TGTGCCAGCAGCTTCGAGTACCAAGAGACCCAGTACTTC. It specifies CASSFEYQETQYF.